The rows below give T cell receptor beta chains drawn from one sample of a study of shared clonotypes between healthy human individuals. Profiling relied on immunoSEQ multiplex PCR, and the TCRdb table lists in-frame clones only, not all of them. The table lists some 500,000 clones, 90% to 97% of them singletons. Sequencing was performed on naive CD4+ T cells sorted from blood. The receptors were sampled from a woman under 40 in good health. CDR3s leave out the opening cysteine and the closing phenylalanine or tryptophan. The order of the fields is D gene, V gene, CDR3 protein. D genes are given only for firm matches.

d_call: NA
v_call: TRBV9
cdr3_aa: ASSEGGQSGRQF

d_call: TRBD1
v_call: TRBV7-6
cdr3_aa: ASSLRRDRANYGYT

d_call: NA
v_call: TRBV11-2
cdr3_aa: ASSLMGNGVYEQY

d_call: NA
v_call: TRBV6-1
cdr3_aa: ASSEPPDTQY

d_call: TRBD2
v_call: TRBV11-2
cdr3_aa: ASSSPPAGATGELF

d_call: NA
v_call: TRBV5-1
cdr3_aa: ASTNAAGANVLT

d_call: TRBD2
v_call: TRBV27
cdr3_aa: ASSSGLAGGEEY

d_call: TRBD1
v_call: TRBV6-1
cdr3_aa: ASSRGQGNEKLF

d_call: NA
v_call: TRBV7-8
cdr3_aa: ASSLARGTKQETQY

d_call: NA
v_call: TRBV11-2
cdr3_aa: ASSLDRWAYEQY

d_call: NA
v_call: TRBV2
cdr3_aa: ASSVEGEKLF

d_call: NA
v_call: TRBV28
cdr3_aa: ASSLTSRGEQY

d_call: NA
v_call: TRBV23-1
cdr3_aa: ATRGRGYQETQY

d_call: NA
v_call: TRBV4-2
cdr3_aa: ASSQDELLLAGEQY

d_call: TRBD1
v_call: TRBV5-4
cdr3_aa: ASSLAGGPNEKLF

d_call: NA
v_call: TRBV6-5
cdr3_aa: ASSYEGISGNTIY

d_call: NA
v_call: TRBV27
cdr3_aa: ASSSPAASTGELF

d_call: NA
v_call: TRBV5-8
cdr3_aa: ASTISVSYGYT

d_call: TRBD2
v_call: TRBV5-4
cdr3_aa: ASSSLAGPYNEQF

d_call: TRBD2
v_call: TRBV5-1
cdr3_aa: ASSPGLAGGRGGNEQF

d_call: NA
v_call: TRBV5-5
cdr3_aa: ASRAREGTEAF

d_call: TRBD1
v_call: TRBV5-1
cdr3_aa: ASSLGQASTDTQY

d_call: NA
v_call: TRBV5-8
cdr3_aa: ASSLFPIGNGYT

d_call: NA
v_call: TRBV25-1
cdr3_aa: ASSEKGYTGELF

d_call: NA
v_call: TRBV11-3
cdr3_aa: ASSPRAADNEQF

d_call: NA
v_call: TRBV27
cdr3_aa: ASRRRRDANIQY

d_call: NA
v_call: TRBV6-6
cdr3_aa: ASKFKNLKRETQY

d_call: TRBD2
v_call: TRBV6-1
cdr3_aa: ASSDLGTSLGNEQF

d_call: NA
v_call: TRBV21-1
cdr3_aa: ASSKAVLRTGVTDTQY

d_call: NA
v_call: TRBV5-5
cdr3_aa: ASSLGGYGYT

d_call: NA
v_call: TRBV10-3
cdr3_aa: AISARGGSNQPQH

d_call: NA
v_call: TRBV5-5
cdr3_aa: ASSLMGNTEAF

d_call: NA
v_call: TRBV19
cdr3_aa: ASSILARAQDTQY

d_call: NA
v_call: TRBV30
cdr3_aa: AWKVETQY

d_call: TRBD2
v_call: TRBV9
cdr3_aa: ASSVRSSGEPGELF

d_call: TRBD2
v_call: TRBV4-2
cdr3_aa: ASSQDVSTSGISRRLGEQY

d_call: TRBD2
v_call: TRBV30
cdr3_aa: AWRGLAVSSYEQY

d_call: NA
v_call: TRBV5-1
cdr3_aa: ASSFLGAEETQY

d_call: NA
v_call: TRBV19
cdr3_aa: ASSSPGEAKNIQY

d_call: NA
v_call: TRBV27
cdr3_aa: ASRITGSSGGYT

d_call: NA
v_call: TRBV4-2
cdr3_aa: ASSQEEPLRYNEQF

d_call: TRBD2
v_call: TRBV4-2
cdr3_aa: ASSQDSRTSGSKNEQF

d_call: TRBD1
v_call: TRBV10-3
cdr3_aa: AISVGTVDEQF